One sample yielded the 23 T cell receptor beta chains listed below, sequenced in a study of OX40 agonist ivuxolimab in advanced cancers. Sequencing used immunoSEQ multiplex PCR; TCRdb keeps in-frame clones, though not all of them. Here the sample spans 100,000 or so clones, 90% being singletons. Specimen: CD4+ or CD8+ T cells sorted from blood, collected in a trial of the OX40 agonist ivuxolimab. Receptor source: an adult with an advanced solid tumor such as melanoma, head and neck, liver or kidney cancer.

The rearrangement joins TRBV5-6 to TRBJ2-3; TRBD2 matches 10 bases. The trim removed 4 bases at V and 7 bases at J, leaving 18 bases unmatched. The CDR3 is 18 residues long. Germline values: CDR1 SGHDT, CDR2 YYEEEE. The CDR3 nucleotides read TGTGCCAGCAGCCCGACACTTCAGCGGGAGGGCCGCCCCTATACGCAGTATTTT. This translates into CASSPTLQREGRPYTQYF. The full variable domain, completed using reference TRBV5-6 and TRBJ2-3, is DAGVTQSPTHLIKTRGQQVTLRCSPKSGHDTVSWYQQALGQGPQFIFQYYEEEERQRGNFPDRFSGHQFPNYSSELNVNALLLGDSALYLCASSPTLQREGRPYTQYFGPGTRLTVL.

The chain combines TRBV7-9 with TRBJ2-7, with TRBD2 matching over 8 bases. CDR1 SEHNR and CDR2 FQNEAQ come from the germline V gene (reference sequence). J was trimmed by 0 bases and V by 5 bases; bases with no gene match: 9. This CDR3 has 16 residues. In nucleotides, the CDR3 is TGTGCCAGCAGCCCCGGGGGGGGTTTCACCTCCTACGAGCAGTACTTC. It codes for CASSPGGGFTSYEQYF.

The CDR3 reads CASSPLRQGETKNIQYF. For the CDR3, the DNA is TGTGCCAGCTCACCACTTCGACAGGGGGAAACCAAAAACATTCAGTACTTC. This rearrangement joins TRBV18 to TRBJ2-4; 9 positions agree with TRBD1. Looked up from germline, CDR1 is KGHSH and CDR2 is LQKENI. Trimming cost V 1 base and J 2 bases; bases outside gene matches: 6. This CDR3 is 17 amino acids long.

A few counts support this clone. This chain uses TRBV7-5 with TRBJ1-2. TRBV7-5 is classified as a pseudogene. This CDR3 spans 18 amino acids. The CDR3 DNA follows: TGTGCCAGAAGCGAACTAGGCTGGAGTGGGACGACCCGAAATGGCTACACCTTC. Translating it yields CARSELGWSGTTRNGYTF.

This clone showed up just once. The V and J genes are TRBV10-1 and TRBJ2-2; tentative D call: TRBD2 (6 bases). This CDR3 contains 17 residues. Trimming took off 2 bases at V and 4 bases at J, with 17 bases between the two ends. The V gene's germline CDR1 is WNHNN and CDR2 SYGVQD (reference sequence). In nucleotides, the CDR3 is TGCGCCAGCAGTGAGACTGGGCCCGGGCGGGGCACCGGGGAGCTGTTTTTT. As protein: CASSETGPGRGTGELFF.

The rearrangement uses TRBV5-5 and TRBJ2-7; the match to TRBD1 covers 8 bases. Germline trimming cut 0 bases from V and 4 bases from J; bases unmatched to any gene: 9. CDR3 length: 16 residues. CDR1 SGHKS and CDR2 YYEKEE come from the germline V gene (reference sequence). The CDR3 region has the DNA TGTGCCAGCAGCTTGGCCCAGGGGGCGTTCGGTTACGAGCAGTACTTC. Its protein product is CASSLAQGAFGYEQYF. Full variable domain (rest looked up from reference TRBV5-5 and TRBJ2-7): DAGVTQSPTHLIKTRGQQVTLRCSPISGHKSVSWYQQVLGQGPQFIFQYYEKEERGRGNFPDRFSARQFPNYSSELNVNALLLGDSALYLCASSLAQGAFGYEQYFGPGTRLTVT.

The chain couples TRBV10-3 to TRBJ1-5; possible D gene TRBD1, 5 bases. Between the trimmed V and J ends, which lost 6 bases and 4 bases, there was a span of 10 bases. Germline V gene lookup returns CDR1 ENHRY and CDR2 SYGVKD. The CDR3 runs to 13 residues. The CDR3: CAIRRDGNQPQHF. The CDR3 DNA reads TGTGCCATCAGGAGGGACGGGAATCAGCCCCAGCATTTT.

This chain connects TRBV11-2 to TRBJ1-1; D unresolved. Germline V gene lookup returns CDR1 SGHAT and CDR2 FQNNGV. The V end lost 6 bases, the J end lost 7 bases, and 15 bases lay between the germline ends. The CDR3 loop spans 13 amino acids. The CDR3 region is CASSPEWRLEAFF. CDR3 coding DNA: TGTGCCAGCAGTCCTGAGTGGCGGCTTGAAGCTTTCTTT.

The chain links TRBV7-3 to TRBJ2-1; D gene ambiguous. Germline lookup yields CDR1 SGHTA and CDR2 FQGTGA. This CDR3 spans 23 amino acids. Trimming left V 1 base short and J 0 bases short, with 31 bases between. CDR3 in DNA: TGTGCCAGCAGCTTAATGGGTGGGTTGACACACCCAAGGAACGGGCTCTCCTACAATGAGCAGTTCTTC. Protein sequence: CASSLMGGLTHPRNGLSYNEQFF. The complete variable domain, with remaining parts taken from reference TRBV7-3 and TRBJ2-1, reads GAGVSQTPSNKVTEKGKYVELRCDPISGHTALYWYRQSLGQGPEFLIYFQGTGAADDSGLPNDRFFAVRPEGSVSTLKIQRTERGDSAVYLCASSLMGGLTHPRNGLSYNEQFFGPGTRLTVL.

The chain combines TRBV5-1 with TRBJ2-5; 8 nucleotides match TRBD1. The CDR3 is 15 residues long. V lost 0 bases to trimming and J lost 4 bases; unmatched junction nucleotides: 5. Looked up from germline, CDR1 is SGHRS and CDR2 is YFSETQ. The CDR3 sequence is CASSLVQGAGETQYF. As DNA, the CDR3 is TGCGCCAGCAGCTTGGTTCAGGGGGCGGGAGAGACCCAGTACTTC.

Here the CDR3 reads CAIPPTGAKQNTEAFF. CDR3 DNA: TGTGCCATCCCTCCGACAGGGGCGAAACAGAACACTGAAGCTTTCTTT. The rearrangement joins TRBV28 to TRBJ1-1; 8 nucleotides line up with TRBD1. The CDR3 loop spans 16 amino acids. Germline CDR1 MDHEN, CDR2 SYDVKM. V trimming: 10 bases; J trimming: 1 base; junction bases outside the gene matches: 14.

The chain links TRBV29-1 to TRBJ2-7; 7 bases agree with TRBD2. Trimming took 4 bases from V and 7 from J; bases not matched to a gene: 7. Germline CDR1 is SQVTM and CDR2 is ANQGSEA. This CDR3 is built from 12 residues. CDR3 sequence (DNA): TGCAGCGTTGCAGTGGGGGGGAGGGAGCAGTACTTC. Translated, it gives CSVAVGGREQYF.

This chain joins TRBV7-2 and TRBJ2-7, with TRBD2 matching over 11 bases. CDR1 is SGHTA and CDR2 is FQGNSA in the germline V gene. The CDR3 is 15 amino acids. Trimming took 1 base from V and 4 from J; bases not matched to a gene: 3. CDR3 region: CASSLGSGRGYEQYF. In DNA form, the CDR3 reads TGTGCCAGCAGCTTAGGTAGCGGGAGGGGTTACGAGCAGTACTTC.

This chain connects TRBV27 to TRBJ2-7, with 8 nucleotides matching TRBD2. V was pared by 4 bases and J by 2 bases, with 4 bases of the junction left unmatched. The CDR3 sequence is 14 residues long. The V gene's germline CDR1 is MNHEY and CDR2 SMNVEV (reference sequence). CDR3 protein: CASSWSGSTYEQYF. DNA for the CDR3: TGTGCCAGCAGTTGGAGCGGGAGTACCTACGAGCAGTACTTC.

The V and J genes are TRBV7-9 and TRBJ2-3; D is ambiguous. The germline V and J ends were trimmed by 0 bases and 2 bases, with 9 bases remaining between them. Germline loops: CDR1 SEHNR, CDR2 FQNEAQ (reference sequence). This CDR3 spans 15 amino acids. CDR3 sequence (DNA): TGTGCCAGCAGCTTAGCTTCACTAAACACAGATACGCAGTATTTT. This translates into CASSLASLNTDTQYF.

V gene TRBV18 combines with J gene TRBJ2-1; D is perhaps TRBD1 (6 bases). The germline CDR1 and CDR2 sequences are KGHSH and LQKENI. The CDR3 spans 14 residues. V lost 5 bases, J lost 0 bases, and 8 bases lay in between. CDR3 in amino acids: CASSIQGSYNEQFF. CDR3 DNA sequence: TGTGCCAGCTCAATACAGGGCTCCTACAATGAGCAGTTCTTC.

The V gene is TRBV5-1, the J gene TRBJ1-2, with 9 bases aligning to TRBD1. J lost 3 bases, V lost 3 bases, and 6 bases had no gene match. CDR1 and CDR2 from the germline V gene are SGHRS and YFSETQ. This CDR3 is built from 15 residues. The CDR3: CASSSAQGADYGYTF. For the CDR3, the DNA is TGCGCCAGCAGCTCGGCACAGGGGGCGGACTATGGCTACACCTTC.

J is TRBJ1-4 and V is TRBV19, with no clear D. Germline CDR1 reads LNHDA; CDR2 reads SQIVND (reference sequence). The V gene lost 5 bases and the J gene lost 4 bases, with 8 bases spanning the gap. The CDR3 spans 13 residues. CDR3 sequence: CASSPDYNEKLFF. DNA of the CDR3: TGTGCCAGTAGTCCAGACTATAATGAAAAACTGTTTTTT.

This chain connects TRBV18 to TRBJ1-5; TRBD1 agrees at 8 bases. CDR1 is KGHSH and CDR2 is LQKENI in the germline V gene. The CDR3 is 14 residues long. With V trimmed by 3 bases and J by 2 bases, 0 bases remained unmatched. CDR3 nucleotide sequence: TGTGCCAGCTCACCGGACAGGGGCAATCAGCCCCAGCATTTT. This translates into CASSPDRGNQPQHF. The entire variable domain, with the rest obtained from reference TRBV18 and TRBJ1-5, is as follows: NAGVMQNPRHLVRRRGQEARLRCSPMKGHSHVYWYRQLPEEGLKFMVYLQKENIIDESGMPKERFSAEFPKEGPSILRIQQVVRGDSAAYFCASSPDRGNQPQHFGDGTRLSIL.

This chain uses TRBV23-1 with TRBJ1-3; D remains unclear. TRBV23-1 is known as an ORF, though its function is uncertain. V lost 8 bases and J 0 bases, leaving 14 bases between the germline ends. The CDR3 spans 15 residues. The DNA for the CDR3 is TGCGCCAGCGGTAGAGAGGCTTGCTCTGGAAACACCATATATTTT. Encoded protein: CASGREACSGNTIYF.

The chain employs TRBV7-2 and TRBJ1-1; 7 bases are shared with TRBD1. The CDR3 runs to 15 residues. Germline V gives CDR1 SGHTA, CDR2 FQGNSA. The V gene end was trimmed by 5 bases and the J gene end by 2 bases; junction bases not matched to a gene: 8. The CDR3 protein is CASSLSRTGNTEAFF. CDR3 DNA: TGTGCCAGCAGCCTTTCCAGGACAGGCAACACTGAAGCTTTCTTT.

On this clone itself: This sample also contains other DNA sequences that code for the same CDR3. The chain couples TRBV4-2 to TRBJ1-5; 7 bases agree with TRBD1. Unmatched junction bases numbered 4, after V lost 0 bases and J lost 2 bases. Germline CDR1 is LGHNA and CDR2 is YNFKEQ. This CDR3 region has 16 residues. CDR3: CASSQDPQGGNQPQHF. CDR3 sequence (DNA): TGTGCCAGCAGCCAAGACCCCCAGGGGGGCAATCAGCCCCAGCATTTT.

V usage is TRBV28 and J usage is TRBJ2-7; the D is unclear. The CDR3 consists of 13 residues. CDR1 MDHEN and CDR2 SYDVKM come from the germline V gene. V was clipped by 8 bases and J by 2 bases, with 13 bases between them. The CDR3 protein is CASLHPLTYEQYF. The CDR3 region has the DNA TGTGCCAGCCTCCATCCTTTAACCTACGAGCAGTACTTC.